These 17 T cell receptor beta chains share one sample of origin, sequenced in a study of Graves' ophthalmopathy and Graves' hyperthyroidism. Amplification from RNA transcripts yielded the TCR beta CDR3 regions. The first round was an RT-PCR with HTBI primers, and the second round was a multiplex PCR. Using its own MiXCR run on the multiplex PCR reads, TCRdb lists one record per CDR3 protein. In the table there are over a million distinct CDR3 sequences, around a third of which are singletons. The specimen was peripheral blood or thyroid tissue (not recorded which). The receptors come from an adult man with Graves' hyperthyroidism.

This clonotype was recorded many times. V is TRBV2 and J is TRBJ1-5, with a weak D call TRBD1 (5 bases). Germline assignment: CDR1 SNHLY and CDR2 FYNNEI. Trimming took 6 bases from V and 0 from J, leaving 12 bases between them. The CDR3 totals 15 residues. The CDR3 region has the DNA TGTGCCAGCAGCTCGGGTGGGGGTAGCAATCAGCCCCAGCATTTT. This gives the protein CASSSGGGSNQPQHF.

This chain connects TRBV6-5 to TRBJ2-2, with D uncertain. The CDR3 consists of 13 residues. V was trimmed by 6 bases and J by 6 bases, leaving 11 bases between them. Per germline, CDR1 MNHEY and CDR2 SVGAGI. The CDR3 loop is CASRGTASGELFF. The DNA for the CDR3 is TGTGCCAGCAGGGGTACGGCTTCCGGGGAGCTGTTTTTT.

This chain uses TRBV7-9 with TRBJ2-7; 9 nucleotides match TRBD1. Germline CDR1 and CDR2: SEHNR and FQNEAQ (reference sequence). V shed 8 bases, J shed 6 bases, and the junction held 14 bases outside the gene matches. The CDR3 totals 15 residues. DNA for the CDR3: TGTGCCAGCCGCGACCTCGACAGGGGGTTGGTCGAGCAGTACTTC. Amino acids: CASRDLDRGLVEQYF.

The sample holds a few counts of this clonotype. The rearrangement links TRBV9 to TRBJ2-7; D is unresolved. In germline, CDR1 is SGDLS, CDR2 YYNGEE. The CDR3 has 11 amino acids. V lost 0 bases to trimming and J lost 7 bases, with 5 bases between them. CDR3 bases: TGTGCCAGCAGCGTAGGGGAAGAGCAGTACTTC. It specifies CASSVGEEQYF.

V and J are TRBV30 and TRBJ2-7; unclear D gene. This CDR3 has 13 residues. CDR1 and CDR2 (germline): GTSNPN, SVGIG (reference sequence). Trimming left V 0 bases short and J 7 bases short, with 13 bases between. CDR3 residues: CAWSVILGREQYF. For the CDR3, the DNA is TGTGCCTGGAGTGTAATCTTAGGGCGTGAGCAGTACTTC.

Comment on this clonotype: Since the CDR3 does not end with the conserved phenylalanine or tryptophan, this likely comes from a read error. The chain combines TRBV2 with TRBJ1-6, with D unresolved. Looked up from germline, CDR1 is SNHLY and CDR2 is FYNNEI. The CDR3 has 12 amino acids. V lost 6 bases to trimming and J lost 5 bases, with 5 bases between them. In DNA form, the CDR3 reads TGTGCCAGCAGCGTGAATAATTCACCCCTCCACCTT. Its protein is CASSVNNSPLHL.

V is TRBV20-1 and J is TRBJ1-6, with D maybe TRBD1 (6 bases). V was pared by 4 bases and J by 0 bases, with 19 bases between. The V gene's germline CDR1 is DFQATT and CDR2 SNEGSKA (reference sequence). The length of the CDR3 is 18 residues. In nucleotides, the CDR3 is TGCAGTGCTAAATTTGGGGCGGGACAAAGCTCCTATAATTCACCCCTCCACTTT. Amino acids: CSAKFGAGQSSYNSPLHF.

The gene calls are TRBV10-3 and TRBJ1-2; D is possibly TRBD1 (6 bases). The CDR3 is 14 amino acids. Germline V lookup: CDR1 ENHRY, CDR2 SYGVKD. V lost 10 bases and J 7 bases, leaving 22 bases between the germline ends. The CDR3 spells CASKPYRTALGYTF. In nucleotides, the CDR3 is TGTGCCAGTAAGCCATATCGGACAGCCCTTGGCTACACCTTC.

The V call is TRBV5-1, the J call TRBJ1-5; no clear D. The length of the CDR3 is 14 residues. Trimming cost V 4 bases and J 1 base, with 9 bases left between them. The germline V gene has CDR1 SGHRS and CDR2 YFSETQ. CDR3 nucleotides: TGCGCCAGCAGCAACGACGGGAGCAATCAGCCCCAGCATTTT. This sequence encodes CASSNDGSNQPQHF.

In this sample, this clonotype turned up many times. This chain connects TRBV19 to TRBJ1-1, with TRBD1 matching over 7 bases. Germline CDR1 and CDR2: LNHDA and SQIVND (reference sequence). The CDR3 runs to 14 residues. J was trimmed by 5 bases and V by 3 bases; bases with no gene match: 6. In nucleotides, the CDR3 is TGTGCCAGTAGTATTGGGAGGGGGCAGACTGAAGCTTTCTTT. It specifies CASSIGRGQTEAFF.

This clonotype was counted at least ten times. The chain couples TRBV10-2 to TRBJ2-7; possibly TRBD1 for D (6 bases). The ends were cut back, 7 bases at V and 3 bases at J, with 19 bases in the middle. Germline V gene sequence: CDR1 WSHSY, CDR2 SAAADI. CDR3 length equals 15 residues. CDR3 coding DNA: TGCGCCAGCACTCCCCCCTTTCAGGGGAGCTACGAGCAGTACTTC. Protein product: CASTPPFQGSYEQYF.

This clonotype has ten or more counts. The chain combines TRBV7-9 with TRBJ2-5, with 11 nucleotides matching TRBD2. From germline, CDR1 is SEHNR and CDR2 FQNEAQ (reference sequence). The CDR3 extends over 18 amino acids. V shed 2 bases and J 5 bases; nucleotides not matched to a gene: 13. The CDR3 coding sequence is TGTGCCAGCAGCTTAACCACTAGCGGGAGCCGGGGATGGGAGACCCAGTACTTC. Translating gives CASSLTTSGSRGWETQYF.

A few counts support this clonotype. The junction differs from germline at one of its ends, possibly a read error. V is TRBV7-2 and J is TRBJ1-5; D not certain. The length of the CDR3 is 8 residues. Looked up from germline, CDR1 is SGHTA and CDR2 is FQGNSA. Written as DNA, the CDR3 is TGTGCCAGCAGCACCCAGGCATTT. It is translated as CASSTQAF. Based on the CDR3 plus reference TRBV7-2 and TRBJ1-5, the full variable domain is GAGVSQSPSNKVTEKGKDVELRCDPISGHTALYWYRQSLGQGLEFLIYFQGNSAPDKSGLPSDRFSAERTGGSVSTLTIQRTQQEDSAVYLCASSTQAFGDGTRLSIL.

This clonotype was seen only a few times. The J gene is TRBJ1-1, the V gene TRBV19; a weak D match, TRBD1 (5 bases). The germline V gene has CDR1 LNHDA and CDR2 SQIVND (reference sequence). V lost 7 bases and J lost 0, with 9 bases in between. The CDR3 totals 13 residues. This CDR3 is CASMTVMNTEAFF. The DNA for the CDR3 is TGTGCCAGTATGACAGTTATGAACACTGAAGCTTTCTTT.

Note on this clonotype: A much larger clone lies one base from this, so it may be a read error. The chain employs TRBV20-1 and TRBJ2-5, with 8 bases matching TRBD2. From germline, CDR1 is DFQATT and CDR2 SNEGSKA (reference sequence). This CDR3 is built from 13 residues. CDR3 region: CTSGSGGKETQYF. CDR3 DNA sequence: TGCACCTCCGGCAGCGGGGGAAAAGAGACCCAGTACTTC.

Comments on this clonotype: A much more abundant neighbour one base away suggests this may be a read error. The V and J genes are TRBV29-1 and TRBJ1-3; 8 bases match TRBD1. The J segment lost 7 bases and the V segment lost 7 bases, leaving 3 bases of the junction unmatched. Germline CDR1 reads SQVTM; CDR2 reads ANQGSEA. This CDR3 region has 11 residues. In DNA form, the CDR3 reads TGCAGCGCCAACAGGGGGAACACCATATATTTT. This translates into CSANRGNTIYF.

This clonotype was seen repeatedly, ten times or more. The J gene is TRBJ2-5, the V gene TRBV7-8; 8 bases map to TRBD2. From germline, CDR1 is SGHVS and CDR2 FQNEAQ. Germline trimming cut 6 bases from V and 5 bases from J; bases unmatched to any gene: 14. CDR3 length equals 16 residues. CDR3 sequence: CASSTGGVWRPETQYF. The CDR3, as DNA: TGTGCCAGCAGTACCGGGGGGGTGTGGAGGCCGGAGACCCAGTACTTC.